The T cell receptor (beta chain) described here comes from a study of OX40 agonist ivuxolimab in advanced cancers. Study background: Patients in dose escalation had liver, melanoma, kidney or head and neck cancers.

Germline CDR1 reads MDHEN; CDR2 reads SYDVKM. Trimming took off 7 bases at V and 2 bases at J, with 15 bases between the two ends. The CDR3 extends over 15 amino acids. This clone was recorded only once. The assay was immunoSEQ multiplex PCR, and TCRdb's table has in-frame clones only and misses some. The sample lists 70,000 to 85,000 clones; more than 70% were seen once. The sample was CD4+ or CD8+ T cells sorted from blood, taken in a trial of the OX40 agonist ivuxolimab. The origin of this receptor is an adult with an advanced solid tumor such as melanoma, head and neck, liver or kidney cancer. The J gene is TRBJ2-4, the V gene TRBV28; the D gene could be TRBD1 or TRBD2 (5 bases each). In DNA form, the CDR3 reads TGTGCCAGCACTACTGGGACCGGGACCAAAAACATTCAGTACTTC. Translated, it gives CASTTGTGTKNIQYF. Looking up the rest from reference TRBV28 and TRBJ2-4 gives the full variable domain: DVKVTQSSRYLVKRTGEKVFLECVQDMDHENMFWYRQDPGLGLRLIYFSYDVKMKEKGDIPEGYSVSREKKERFSLILESASTNQTSMYLCASTTGTGTKNIQYFGAGTRLSVL.